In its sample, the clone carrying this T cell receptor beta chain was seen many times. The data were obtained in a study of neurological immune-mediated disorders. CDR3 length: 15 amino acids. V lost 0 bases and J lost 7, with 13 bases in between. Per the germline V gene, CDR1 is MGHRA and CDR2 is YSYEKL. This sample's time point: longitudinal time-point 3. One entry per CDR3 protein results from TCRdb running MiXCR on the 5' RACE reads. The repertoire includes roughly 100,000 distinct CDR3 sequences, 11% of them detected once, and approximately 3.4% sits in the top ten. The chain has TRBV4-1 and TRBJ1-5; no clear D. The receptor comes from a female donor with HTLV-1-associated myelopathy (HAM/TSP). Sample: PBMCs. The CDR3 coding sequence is TGCGCCAGCAGCCAAGAGGACGCAGTACAGCAGCCCCAGCATTTT. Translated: CASSQEDAVQQPQHF.